Listed below are T cell receptor beta chains from one sample, sequenced in a study of cytomegalovirus exposure and HLA in healthy donors. Assay used: immunoSEQ multiplex PCR; TCRdb lists only in-frame clones, some missing. This table holds 100,000 to 150,000 clones. The specimen was PBMCs. The receptors were sampled from a woman between 40 and 50 years old in good health and CMV-seronegative. The CDR3 runs from the conserved cysteine through the conserved F or W. A D gene is named only where the DNA matches it firmly.

TRBJ1-5 | TRBV2 | TRBD1 | CASSEQGSNQPQHF | TGTGCCAGCAGCGAACAGGGGAGCAATCAGCCCCAGCATTTT
TRBJ2-3 | TRBV11-2 | - | CASSLTRGTDTQYF | TGTGCCAGCAGCTTGACTAGGGGCACAGATACGCAGTATTTT
TRBJ2-5 | TRBV29-1 | TRBD1 | CSVEPQQGAGEQYF | TGCAGCGTTGAGCCCCAACAGGGGGCGGGGGAGCAGTACTTC
TRBJ1-5 | TRBV1 | - | CTSSQAEGAGNQPQHF | TGCACCAGCAGCCAAGCGGAGGGGGCCGGCAATCAGCCCCAGCATTTT
TRBJ1-6 | TRBV7-2 | - | CASSLEQIDNSPLHF | TGTGCCAGCAGCTTAGAACAGATCGATAATTCACCCCTCCACTTT
TRBJ2-2 | TRBV5-1 | - | CASSLFSGELFF | TGCGCCAGCAGCCTGTTTTCCGGGGAGCTGTTTTTT
TRBJ2-7 | TRBV11-2 | - | CASSLDHDLREQYF | TGTGCCAGCAGCTTAGATCACGATCTTCGGGAGCAGTACTTC
TRBJ1-1 | TRBV11-3 | TRBD1 | CASSASGGSTEAFF | TGTGCCAGCAGCGCATCAGGGGGAAGCACTGAAGCTTTCTTT
TRBJ1-5 | TRBV10-3 | TRBD1 | CAISIGQGGSQPQHF | TGTGCCATCAGTATCGGACAGGGTGGAAGTCAGCCCCAGCATTTT
TRBJ2-1 | TRBV11-3 | - | CASSLGRGSNEQFF | TGTGCCAGCAGCTTAGGTAGAGGCTCTAATGAGCAGTTCTTC
TRBJ1-5 | TRBV6-6 | TRBD1 | CASSFDRDNQPQHF | TGTGCCAGCAGTTTCGACAGGGACAATCAGCCCCAGCATTTT
TRBJ1-4 | TRBV28 | TRBD1 | CASSEAGTGNEKLFF | TGTGCCAGCAGTGAAGCCGGGACAGGGAATGAAAAACTGTTTTTT
TRBJ2-7 | TRBV10-3 | TRBD2 | CAISESGLAGYEQYF | TGTGCCATCAGTGAGTCAGGGCTAGCGGGTTACGAGCAGTACTTC
TRBJ2-1 | TRBV7-2 | TRBD1 | CASSLGQGDNEQFF | TGTGCCAGCAGCTTAGGGCAGGGGGACAATGAGCAGTTCTTC
TRBJ2-1 | TRBV11-2 | - | CASRQQTGSSYNEQFF | TGTGCCAGCAGACAACAAACAGGGTCCTCCTACAATGAGCAGTTCTTC
TRBJ2-3 | TRBV29-1 | - | CSAPRKHTQYF | TGCAGCGCCCCGAGGAAGCATACGCAGTATTTT
TRBJ2-7 | TRBV6-1 | TRBD1 | CASSDPTGVYEQYF | TGTGCCAGCAGTGACCCCACAGGGGTCTACGAGCAGTACTTC
TRBJ2-2 | TRBV7-2 | TRBD2 | CASSRSSGGNTGELFF | TGTGCCAGCAGCCGTTCTAGCGGGGGAAACACCGGGGAGCTGTTTTTT
TRBJ2-5 | TRBV7-9 | TRBD2 | CASSPRGLAGGIQETQYF | TGTGCCAGCAGCCCCCGAGGACTAGCGGGGGGTATCCAAGAGACCCAGTACTTC
TRBJ2-5 | TRBV28 | - | CASRLQGLGETQYF | TGTGCCAGCAGGCTCCAGGGGCTTGGAGAGACCCAGTACTTC
TRBJ1-5 | TRBV27 | - | CASSLGRDQPQHF | TGTGCCAGCAGTTTGGGGAGAGATCAGCCCCAGCATTTT
TRBJ1-2 | TRBV6-5 | TRBD1 | CASRGTGNGYTF | TGTGCCTCCAGGGGGACAGGGAATGGCTACACCTTC
TRBJ2-7 | TRBV7-2 | - | CASSLVDGEVYEQYF | TGTGCCAGCAGCTTAGTCGACGGAGAGGTTTACGAGCAGTACTTC
TRBJ1-3 | TRBV7-2 | - | CASSLVGAASGNTIYF | TGTGCCAGCAGCTTAGTTGGGGCTGCCTCTGGAAACACCATATATTTT
TRBJ1-1 | TRBV18 | TRBD1 | CASSLRTGMAEAFF | TGTGCCAGCTCACTCCGGACAGGGATGGCTGAAGCTTTCTTT
TRBJ2-1 | TRBV11-3 | TRBD2 | CASSSYRTGGYNEQFF | TGTGCCAGCAGCTCTTATCGGACGGGGGGCTACAATGAGCAGTTCTTC
TRBJ2-3 | TRBV11-2 | TRBD1 | CASSLRDRMEDTQYF | TGTGCCAGCAGCTTAAGGGACAGGATGGAGGATACGCAGTATTTT
TRBJ2-7 | TRBV5-1 | - | CASSLEGLAAYEQYF | TGCGCCAGCAGCTTGGAAGGGTTAGCGGCCTACGAGCAGTACTTC
TRBJ1-5 | TRBV7-2 | - | CASSLDQGQPQHF | TGTGCCAGCAGCTTAGATCAGGGTCAGCCCCAGCATTTT
TRBJ2-3 | TRBV11-2 | - | CASSYPGTDTQYF | TGTGCCAGCAGCTACCCAGGCACAGATACGCAGTATTTT
TRBJ2-1 | TRBV27 | - | CASSLEDSLNEQFF | TGTGCCAGCAGTTTAGAGGACAGCCTAAATGAGCAGTTCTTC
TRBJ2-6 | TRBV7-8 | TRBD1 | CASSARTGGVSGANVLTF | TGTGCCAGCAGCGCCCGGACAGGGGGCGTATCTGGGGCCAACGTCCTGACTTTC
TRBJ1-1 | TRBV7-2 | - | CASSLVGGTTEAFF | TGTGCCAGCAGCTTAGTCGGGGGTACCACTGAAGCTTTCTTT
TRBJ1-3 | TRBV7-8 | TRBD1 | CASSLVGQGIGGNTIYF | TGTGCCAGCAGCTTAGTGGGACAGGGGATCGGTGGAAACACCATATATTTT
TRBJ1-3 | TRBV5-1 | TRBD1 | CASSQRTGVEDTIYF | TGCGCCAGCAGCCAACGGACAGGGGTGGAGGACACCATATATTTT